This T cell receptor beta chain was sequenced for a study of OX40 agonist ivuxolimab in advanced cancers. General study findings and limits: Expanded clones belonging to CD8+ T cells outnumbered, on average, those of CD4+.

Exclusion of a patient followed from autoimmune disease history or systemic immunosuppression. The count of this clone is one. Its matching antigen is unknown. Sequencing used immunoSEQ multiplex PCR; TCRdb keeps in-frame clones, though not all of them. The sample contains fewer than 70,000 clones, roughly 89% of which appear only once. Germline V gives CDR1 MNHEY, CDR2 SVGAGI. Trimming left V 5 bases short and J 2 bases short, with 15 bases between. The CDR3 contains 15 residues. This sequence was found in an adult with an advanced solid tumor such as melanoma, head and neck, liver or kidney cancer. The sample was CD4+ or CD8+ T cells sorted from blood, taken in a trial of the OX40 agonist ivuxolimab. The chain employs TRBV6-5 and TRBJ1-1; tentative D call: TRBD1 (5 bases). Written as DNA, the CDR3 is TGTGCCAGCAGTACGGGGGGTACGGCCAACACTGAAGCTTTCTTT. The encoded protein is CASSTGGTANTEAFF.